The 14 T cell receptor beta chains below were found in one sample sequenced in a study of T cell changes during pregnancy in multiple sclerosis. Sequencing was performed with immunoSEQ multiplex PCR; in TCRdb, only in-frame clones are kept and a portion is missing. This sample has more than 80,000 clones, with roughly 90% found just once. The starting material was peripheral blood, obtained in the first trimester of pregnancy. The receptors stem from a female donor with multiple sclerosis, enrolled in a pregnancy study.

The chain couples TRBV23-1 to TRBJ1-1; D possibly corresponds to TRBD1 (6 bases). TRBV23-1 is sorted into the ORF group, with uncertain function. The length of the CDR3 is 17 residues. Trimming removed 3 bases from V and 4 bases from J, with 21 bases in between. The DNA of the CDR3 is TGCGCCAGCAGTCAGTGGGGGCAGGGTGTGGAGACCACTGAAGCTTTCTTT. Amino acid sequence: CASSQWGQGVETTEAFF.

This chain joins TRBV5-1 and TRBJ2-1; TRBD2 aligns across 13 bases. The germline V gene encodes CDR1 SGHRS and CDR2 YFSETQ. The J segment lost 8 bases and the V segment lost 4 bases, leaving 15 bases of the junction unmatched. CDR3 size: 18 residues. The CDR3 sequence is CASSLLAGGPPTFDEQFF. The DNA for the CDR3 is TGCGCCAGCAGCCTACTAGCGGGAGGGCCCCCTACCTTCGATGAGCAGTTCTTC. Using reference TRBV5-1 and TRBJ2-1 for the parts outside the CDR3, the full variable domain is KAGVTQTPRYLIKTRGQQVTLSCSPISGHRSVSWYQQTPGQGLQFLFEYFSETQRNKGNFPGRFSGRQFSNSRSEMNVSTLELGDSALYLCASSLLAGGPPTFDEQFFGPGTRLTVL.

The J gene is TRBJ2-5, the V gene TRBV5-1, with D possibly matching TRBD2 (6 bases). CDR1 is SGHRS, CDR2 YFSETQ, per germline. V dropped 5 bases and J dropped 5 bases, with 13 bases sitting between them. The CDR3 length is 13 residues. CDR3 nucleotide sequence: TGCGCCAGCAGGGGGGGACGAGCGGAGACCCAGTACTTC. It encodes CASRGGRAETQYF.

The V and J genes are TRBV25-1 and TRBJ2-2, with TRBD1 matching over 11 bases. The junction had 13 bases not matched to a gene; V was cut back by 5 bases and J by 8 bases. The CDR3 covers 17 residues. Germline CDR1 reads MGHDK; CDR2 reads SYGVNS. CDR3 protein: CASSKSPGQGVAGELFF. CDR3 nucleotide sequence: TGTGCCAGCAGTAAGAGCCCGGGACAGGGGGTTGCGGGGGAGCTGTTTTTT.

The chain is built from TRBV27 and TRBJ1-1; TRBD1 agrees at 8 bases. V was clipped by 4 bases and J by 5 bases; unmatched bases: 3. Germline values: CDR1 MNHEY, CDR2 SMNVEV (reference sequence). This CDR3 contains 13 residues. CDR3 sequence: CASSYHRGTEAFF. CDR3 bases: TGTGCCAGCAGTTATCACAGGGGGACTGAAGCTTTCTTT.

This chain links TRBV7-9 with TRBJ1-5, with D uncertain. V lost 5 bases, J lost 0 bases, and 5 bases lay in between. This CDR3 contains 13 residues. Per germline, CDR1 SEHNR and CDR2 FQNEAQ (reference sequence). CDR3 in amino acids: CASSADSNQPQHF. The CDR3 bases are TGTGCCAGCAGCGCGGATAGCAATCAGCCCCAGCATTTT. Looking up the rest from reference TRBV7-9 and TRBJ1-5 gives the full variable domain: DTGVSQNPRHKITKRGQNVTFRCDPISEHNRLYWYRQTLGQGPEFLTYFQNEAQLEKSRLLSDRFSAERPKGSFSTLEIQRTEQGDSAMYLCASSADSNQPQHFGDGTRLSIL.

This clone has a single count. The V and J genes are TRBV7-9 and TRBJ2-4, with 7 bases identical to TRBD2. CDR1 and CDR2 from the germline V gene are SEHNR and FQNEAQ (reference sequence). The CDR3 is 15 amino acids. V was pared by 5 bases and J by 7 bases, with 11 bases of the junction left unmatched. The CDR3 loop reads CASSLSGNRVNIQYF. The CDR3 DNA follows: TGTGCCAGCAGCCTCAGCGGGAATAGGGTGAACATTCAGTACTTC.

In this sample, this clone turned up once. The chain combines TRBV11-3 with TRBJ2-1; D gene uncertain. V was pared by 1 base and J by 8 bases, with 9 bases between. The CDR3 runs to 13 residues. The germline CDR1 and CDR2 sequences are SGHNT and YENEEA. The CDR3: CASSLGGVDEQFF. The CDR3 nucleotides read TGTGCCAGCAGCTTAGGAGGCGTAGATGAGCAGTTCTTC.

The CDR3 nucleotides are TGTGCCAGCAGCTTAGTCGGGGGGAGCCCTAACTACGAGCAGTACTTC. Residues: CASSLVGGSPNYEQYF. V usage is TRBV7-9 and J usage is TRBJ2-7; 7 nucleotides agree with TRBD2. Trimming removed 1 base from V and 3 bases from J; junction bases left unmatched: 9. The CDR3 loop spans 16 amino acids. Germline V gives CDR1 SEHNR, CDR2 FQNEAQ (reference sequence).

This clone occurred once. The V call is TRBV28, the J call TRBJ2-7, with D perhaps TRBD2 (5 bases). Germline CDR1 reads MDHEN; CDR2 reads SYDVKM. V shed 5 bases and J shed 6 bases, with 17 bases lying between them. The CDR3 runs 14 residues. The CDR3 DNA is TGTGCCAGCAGTGTGGCCCCCGCGGGCGGCGAGCAGTACTTC. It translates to CASSVAPAGGEQYF.

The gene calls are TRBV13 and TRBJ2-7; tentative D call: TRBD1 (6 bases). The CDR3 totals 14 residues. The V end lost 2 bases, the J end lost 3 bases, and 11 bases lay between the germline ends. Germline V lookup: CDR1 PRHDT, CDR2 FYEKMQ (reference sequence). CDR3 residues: CASSLYRVSYEQYF. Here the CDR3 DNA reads TGTGCCAGCAGCTTATACAGGGTTAGCTACGAGCAGTACTTC.

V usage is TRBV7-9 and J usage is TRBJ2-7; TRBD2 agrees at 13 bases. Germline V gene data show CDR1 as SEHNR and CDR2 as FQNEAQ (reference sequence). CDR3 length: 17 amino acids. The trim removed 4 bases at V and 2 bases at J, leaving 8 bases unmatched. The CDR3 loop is CASSSELGLAGAYEQYF. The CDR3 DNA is TGTGCCAGCAGCTCCGAGCTCGGACTAGCGGGGGCCTACGAGCAGTACTTC.

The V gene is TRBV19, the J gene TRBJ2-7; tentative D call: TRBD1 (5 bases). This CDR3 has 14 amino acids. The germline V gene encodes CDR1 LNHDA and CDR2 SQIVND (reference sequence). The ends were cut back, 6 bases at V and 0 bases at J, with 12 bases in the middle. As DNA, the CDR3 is TGTGCCAGTAGCATTCAGGGATTCTCCTACGAGCAGTACTTC. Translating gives CASSIQGFSYEQYF.

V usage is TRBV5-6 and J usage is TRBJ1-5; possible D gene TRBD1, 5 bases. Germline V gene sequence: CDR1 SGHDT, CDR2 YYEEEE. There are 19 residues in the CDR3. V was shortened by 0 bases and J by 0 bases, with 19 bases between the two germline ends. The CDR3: CASSLGVRRGLNSNQPQHF. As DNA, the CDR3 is TGTGCCAGCAGCTTGGGGGTGCGGAGGGGACTCAATAGCAATCAGCCCCAGCATTTT.